The 9 T cell receptor beta chains listed next were all sequenced from one sample in a study of T cells after yellow fever vaccination. MiXCR, applied by TCRdb to the 5' RACE reads, yields one record per CDR3 protein. The data contain roughly 310,000 distinct CDR3 sequences, 8.7% of them singletons. The sample in question was PBMCs, obtained on the day of the first yellow fever vaccination. These receptors were collected from a man aged 18 to 30 who received the YFV17D yellow fever vaccine.

This clonotype came up a few times. The rearrangement links TRBV6-2 or TRBV6-3 to TRBJ2-7; D may match TRBD1 or TRBD2 (5 bases each). Germline V gene lookup returns CDR1 MNHEY and CDR2 SVGEGT. The CDR3 runs 17 residues. V lost 5 bases and J 0 bases, leaving 20 bases between the germline ends. The CDR3, as DNA: TGTGCCAGCAGTCCTCCCGTCCCGGGACCTAGCTCCTACGAGCAGTACTTC. Protein: CASSPPVPGPSSYEQYF.

The chain combines TRBV28 with TRBJ2-7; D remains unclear. Trimming removed 6 bases at V and 6 bases at J, with 9 bases between. CDR1 is MDHEN, CDR2 SYDVKM, per germline. The CDR3 runs to 11 residues. The CDR3 region has the DNA TGTGCCAGCAGCCGTGGACGCGAGCAGTACGTC. It encodes CASSRGREQYV.

This clonotype was found a few times. This sequence joins TRBV2 and TRBJ2-1, with D possibly matching TRBD1 (5 bases). The CDR3 totals 13 residues. V dropped 8 bases and J dropped 0 bases, with 8 bases sitting between them. From germline, CDR1 is SNHLY and CDR2 FYNNEI. The DNA of the CDR3 is TGTGCCAGCCAGGGCAACTCCTACAATGAGCAGTTCTTC. Its protein is CASQGNSYNEQFF.

This clonotype was detected many times. V and J are TRBV7-6 and TRBJ1-3; D possibly corresponds to TRBD1 (5 bases). Trimming removed 5 bases from V and 0 bases from J, with 11 bases in between. Germline CDR1 and CDR2: SGHVS and FNYEAQ. The CDR3 contains 15 residues. The CDR3 nucleotides are TGTGCCAGCAGCAGGGGAAGGGTCTCTGGAAACACCATATATTTT. Encoded protein: CASSRGRVSGNTIYF.

This clonotype has a handful of counts. This rearrangement joins TRBV5-6 to TRBJ1-2, with 7 bases lining up with TRBD1. CDR3 size: 16 residues. In germline, CDR1 is SGHDT, CDR2 YYEEEE. The trim removed 0 bases at V and 7 bases at J, leaving 12 bases unmatched. CDR3 coding DNA: TGTGCCAGCAGCTTGGGACGGAACTATCAGGGGGTTGGCTACACCTTC. Translated: CASSLGRNYQGVGYTF. Full variable domain (remainder filled in from reference TRBV5-6 and TRBJ1-2): DAGVTQSPTHLIKTRGQQVTLRCSPKSGHDTVSWYQQALGQGPQFIFQYYEEEERQRGNFPDRFSGHQFPNYSSELNVNALLLGDSALYLCASSLGRNYQGVGYTFGSGTRLTVV.

A few counts support this clonotype. The rearrangement links TRBV7-2 to TRBJ1-5, with 9 bases matching TRBD1. The junction had 8 bases not matched to a gene; V was cut back by 4 bases and J by 7 bases. The CDR3 is 15 residues long. From germline, CDR1 is SGHTA and CDR2 FQGNSA. The CDR3 region has the DNA TGTGCCAGCAGCTCCGGGGGGACAGGGAGACAGCCCCAGCATTTT. Protein: CASSSGGTGRQPQHF.

This clonotype was observed a few times. The chain uses TRBV5-1 and TRBJ1-1, with TRBD1 identical over 8 bases. The ends lost 4 bases at V and 4 bases at J; junction bases unmatched: 6. This CDR3 region has 14 residues. Germline CDR1 SGHRS, CDR2 YFSETQ. DNA of the CDR3: TGCGCCAGCAGCCCGCAGGGGGCAGTCACTGAAGCTTTCTTT. The encoded protein is CASSPQGAVTEAFF.

This clonotype has more than one count but fewer than ten. The chain couples TRBV5-1 to TRBJ1-1; D not resolved. Per the germline V gene, CDR1 is SGHRS and CDR2 is YFSETQ. Trimming stripped 0 bases from V and 8 bases from J, with 14 bases between. The CDR3 consists of 14 residues. CDR3 amino acids: CASSLGLGTPEAFF. CDR3 nucleotide sequence: TGCGCCAGCAGCTTGGGGCTCGGCACCCCAGAAGCTTTCTTT.

This clonotype was seen only a few times. This chain connects TRBV30 to TRBJ1-5; the D is unclear. Trimming left V 2 bases short and J 4 bases short, with 9 bases between. CDR1 and CDR2 (germline): GTSNPN, SVGIG (reference sequence). The CDR3 covers 13 residues. The CDR3 protein is CAWSHRANQPQHF. CDR3 coding DNA: TGTGCCTGGAGTCACAGAGCAAATCAGCCCCAGCATTTT.